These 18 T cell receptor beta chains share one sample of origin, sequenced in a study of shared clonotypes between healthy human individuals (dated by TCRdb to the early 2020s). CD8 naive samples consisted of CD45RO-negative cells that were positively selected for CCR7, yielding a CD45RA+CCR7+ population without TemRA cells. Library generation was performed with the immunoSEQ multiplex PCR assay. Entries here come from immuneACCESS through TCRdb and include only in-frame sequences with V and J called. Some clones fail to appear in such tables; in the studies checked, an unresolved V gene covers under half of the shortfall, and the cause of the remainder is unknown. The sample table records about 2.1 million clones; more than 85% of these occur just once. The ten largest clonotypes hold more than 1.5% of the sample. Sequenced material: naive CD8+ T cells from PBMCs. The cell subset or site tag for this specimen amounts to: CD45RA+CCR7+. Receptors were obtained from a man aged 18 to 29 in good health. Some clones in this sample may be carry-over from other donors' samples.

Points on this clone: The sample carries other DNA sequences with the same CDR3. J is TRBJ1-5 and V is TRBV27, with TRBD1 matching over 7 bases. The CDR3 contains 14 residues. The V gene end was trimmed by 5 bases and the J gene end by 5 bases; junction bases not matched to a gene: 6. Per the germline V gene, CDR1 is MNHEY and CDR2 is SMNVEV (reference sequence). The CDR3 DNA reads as TGTGCCAGCAGTAAAGGGGGCGGGTATCAGCCCCAGCATTTT. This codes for CASSKGGGYQPQHF.

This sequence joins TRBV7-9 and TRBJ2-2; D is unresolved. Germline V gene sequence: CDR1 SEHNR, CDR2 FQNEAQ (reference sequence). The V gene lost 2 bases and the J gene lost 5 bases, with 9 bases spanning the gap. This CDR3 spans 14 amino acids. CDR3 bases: TGTGCCAGCAGCTTATTTCGATATACCGGGGAGCTGTTTTTT. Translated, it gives CASSLFRYTGELFF. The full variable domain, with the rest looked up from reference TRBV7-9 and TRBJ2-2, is DTGVSQNPRHKITKRGQNVTFRCDPISEHNRLYWYRQTLGQGPEFLTYFQNEAQLEKSRLLSDRFSAERPKGSFSTLEIQRTEQGDSAMYLCASSLFRYTGELFFGEGSRLTVL.

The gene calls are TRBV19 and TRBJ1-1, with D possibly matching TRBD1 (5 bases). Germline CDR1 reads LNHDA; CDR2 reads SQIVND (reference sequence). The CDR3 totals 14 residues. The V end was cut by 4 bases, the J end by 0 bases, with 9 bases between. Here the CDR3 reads CASSTARVNTEAFF. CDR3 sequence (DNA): TGTGCCAGTAGTACCGCCAGGGTGAACACTGAAGCTTTCTTT.

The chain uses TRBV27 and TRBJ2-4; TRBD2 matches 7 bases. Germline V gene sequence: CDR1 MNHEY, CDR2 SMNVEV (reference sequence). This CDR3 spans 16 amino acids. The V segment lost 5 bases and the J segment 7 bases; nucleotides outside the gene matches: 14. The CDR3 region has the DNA TGTGCCAGCAGTCTTCGGATCGGGGGAGGGCCGAACATTCAGTACTTC. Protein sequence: CASSLRIGGGPNIQYF.

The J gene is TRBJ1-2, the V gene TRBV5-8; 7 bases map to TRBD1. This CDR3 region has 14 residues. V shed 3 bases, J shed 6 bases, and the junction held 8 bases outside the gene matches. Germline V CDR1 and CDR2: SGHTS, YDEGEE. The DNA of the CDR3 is TGTGCCAGCAGCTCTAAAGACAGGGTGAATGGCTACACCTTC. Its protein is CASSSKDRVNGYTF.

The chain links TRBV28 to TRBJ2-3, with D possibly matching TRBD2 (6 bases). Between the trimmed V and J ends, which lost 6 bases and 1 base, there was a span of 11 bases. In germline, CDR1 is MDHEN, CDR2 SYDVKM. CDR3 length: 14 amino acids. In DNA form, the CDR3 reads TGTGCCAGCAGAACGGGAGTTGGCACAGATACGCAGTATTTT. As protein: CASRTGVGTDTQYF.

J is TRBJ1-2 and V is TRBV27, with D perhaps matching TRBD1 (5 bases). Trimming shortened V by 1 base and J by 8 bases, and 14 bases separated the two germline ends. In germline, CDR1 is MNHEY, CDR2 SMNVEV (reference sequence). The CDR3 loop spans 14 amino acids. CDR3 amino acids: CASSLFPQGSGYTF. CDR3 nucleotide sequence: TGTGCCAGCAGTTTATTCCCTCAGGGAAGCGGCTACACCTTC.

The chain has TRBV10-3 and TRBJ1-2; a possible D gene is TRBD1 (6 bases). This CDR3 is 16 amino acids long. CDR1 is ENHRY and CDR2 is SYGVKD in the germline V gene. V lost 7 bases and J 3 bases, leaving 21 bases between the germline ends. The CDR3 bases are TGTGCCATCACCAGGGAAAGGACAGAAGTTTACTATGGCTACACCTTC. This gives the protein CAITRERTEVYYGYTF.

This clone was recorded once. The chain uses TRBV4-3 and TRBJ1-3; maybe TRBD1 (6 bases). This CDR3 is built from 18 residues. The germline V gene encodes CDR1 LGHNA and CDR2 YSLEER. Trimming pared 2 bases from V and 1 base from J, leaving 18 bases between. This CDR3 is CASSQSSVQGQSGNTIYF. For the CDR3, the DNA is TGCGCCAGCAGCCAATCCTCAGTACAGGGACAATCTGGAAACACCATATATTTT.

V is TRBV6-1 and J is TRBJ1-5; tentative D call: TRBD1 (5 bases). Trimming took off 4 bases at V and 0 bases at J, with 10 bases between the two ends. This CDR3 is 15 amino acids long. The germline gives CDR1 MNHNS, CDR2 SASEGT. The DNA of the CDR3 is TGTGCCAGCAGTGTCCGGGACGATAGCAATCAGCCCCAGCATTTT. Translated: CASSVRDDSNQPQHF.

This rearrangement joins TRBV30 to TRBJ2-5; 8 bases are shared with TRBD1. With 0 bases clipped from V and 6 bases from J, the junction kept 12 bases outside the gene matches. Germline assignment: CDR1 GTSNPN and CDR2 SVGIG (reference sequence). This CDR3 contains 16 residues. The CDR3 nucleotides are TGTGCCTGGAGTGTATTGGTAGGACAGGGTAGAAAGACCCAGTACTTC. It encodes CAWSVLVGQGRKTQYF.

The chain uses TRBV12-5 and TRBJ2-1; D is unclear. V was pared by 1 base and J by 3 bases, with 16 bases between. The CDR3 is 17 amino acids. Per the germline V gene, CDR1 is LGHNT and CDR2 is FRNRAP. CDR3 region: CASGLERVTPGYNEQFF. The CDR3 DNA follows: TGTGCTAGTGGTTTGGAACGGGTGACCCCTGGCTACAATGAGCAGTTCTTC.

CDR3 residues: CASSPDPGQGADTQYF. CDR3 nucleotide sequence: TGTGCCAGCAGCCCAGACCCGGGACAGGGCGCAGATACGCAGTATTTT. The V call is TRBV7-9, the J call TRBJ2-3, with TRBD1 identical over 9 bases. The germline V gene encodes CDR1 SEHNR and CDR2 FQNEAQ (reference sequence). This CDR3 spans 16 amino acids. The trim removed 5 bases at V and 4 bases at J, leaving 10 bases unmatched.

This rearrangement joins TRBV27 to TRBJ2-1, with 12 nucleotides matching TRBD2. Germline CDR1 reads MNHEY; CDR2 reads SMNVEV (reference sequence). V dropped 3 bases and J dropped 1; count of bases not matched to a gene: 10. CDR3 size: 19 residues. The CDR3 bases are TGTGCCAGCAGTTTGGGCGGACTAGCGGGATGGGGTTCCTACAATGAGCAGTTCTTC. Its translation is CASSLGGLAGWGSYNEQFF.

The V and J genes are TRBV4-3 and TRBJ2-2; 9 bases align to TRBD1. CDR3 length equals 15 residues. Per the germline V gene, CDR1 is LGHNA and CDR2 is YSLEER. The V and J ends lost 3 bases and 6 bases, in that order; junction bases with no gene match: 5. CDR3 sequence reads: CASSHGTGRSGELFF. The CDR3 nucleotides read TGCGCCAGCAGCCACGGGACAGGGAGGTCCGGGGAGCTGTTTTTT.

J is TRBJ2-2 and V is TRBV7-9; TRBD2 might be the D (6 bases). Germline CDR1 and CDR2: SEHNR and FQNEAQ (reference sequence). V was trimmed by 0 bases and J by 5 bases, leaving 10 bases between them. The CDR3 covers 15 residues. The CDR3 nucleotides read TGTGCCAGCAGCTTAGCCGCAGGGAGGACCGGGGAGCTGTTTTTT. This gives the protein CASSLAAGRTGELFF.

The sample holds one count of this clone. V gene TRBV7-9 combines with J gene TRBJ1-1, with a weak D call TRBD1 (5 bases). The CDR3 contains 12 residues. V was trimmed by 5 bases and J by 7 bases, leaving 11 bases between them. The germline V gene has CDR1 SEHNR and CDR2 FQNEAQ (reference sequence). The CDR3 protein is CASSDGGGEAFF. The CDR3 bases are TGTGCCAGCAGCGATGGGGGAGGTGAAGCTTTCTTT.

The CDR3 loop is CASNLGGSTGELFF. The CDR3 nucleotides read TGTGCCAGCAACCTAGGGGGGTCCACCGGGGAGCTGTTTTTT. The rearrangement uses TRBV9 and TRBJ2-2; D may match TRBD1 or TRBD2 (6 bases each). The CDR3 covers 14 residues. CDR1 is SGDLS and CDR2 is YYNGEE in the germline V gene. With 6 bases removed from V and 4 bases from J, the gap between germline ends came to 13 bases.